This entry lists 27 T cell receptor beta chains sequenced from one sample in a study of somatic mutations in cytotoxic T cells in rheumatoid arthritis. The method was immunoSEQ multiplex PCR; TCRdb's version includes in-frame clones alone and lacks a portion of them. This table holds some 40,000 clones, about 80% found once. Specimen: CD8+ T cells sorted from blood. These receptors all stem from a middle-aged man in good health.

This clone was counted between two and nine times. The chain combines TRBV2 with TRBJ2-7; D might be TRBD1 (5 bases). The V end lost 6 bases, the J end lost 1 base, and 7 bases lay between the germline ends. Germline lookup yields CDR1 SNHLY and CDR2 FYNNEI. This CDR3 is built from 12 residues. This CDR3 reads CASRGQSYEQYF. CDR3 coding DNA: TGTGCCAGCAGGGGGCAGTCCTACGAGCAGTACTTC.

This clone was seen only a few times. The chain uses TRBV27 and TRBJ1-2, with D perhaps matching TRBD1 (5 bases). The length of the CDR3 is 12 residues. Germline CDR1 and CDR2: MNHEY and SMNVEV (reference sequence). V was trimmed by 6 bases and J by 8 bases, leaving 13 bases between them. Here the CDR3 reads CASSPSGVGYTF. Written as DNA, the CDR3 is TGTGCCAGCAGCCCGTCGGGGGTCGGCTACACCTTC.

DNA for the CDR3: TGTGCCAGCAGCCGACTAGATTATCTCGGAGATACGCAGTATTTT. It encodes CASSRLDYLGDTQYF. The chain links TRBV27 to TRBJ2-3; D perhaps matches TRBD2 (6 bases). The germline CDR1 and CDR2 sequences are MNHEY and SMNVEV (reference sequence). This CDR3 is 15 amino acids long. The V end lost 6 bases, the J end lost 5 bases, and 18 bases lay between the germline ends.

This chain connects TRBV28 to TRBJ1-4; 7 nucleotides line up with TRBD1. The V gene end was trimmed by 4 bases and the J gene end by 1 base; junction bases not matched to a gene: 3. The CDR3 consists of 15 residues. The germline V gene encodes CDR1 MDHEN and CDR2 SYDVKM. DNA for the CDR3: TGTGCCAGCAGTTGGACAGGCTTAACTAATGAAAAACTGTTTTTT. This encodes CASSWTGLTNEKLFF.

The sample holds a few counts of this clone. The chain's CDR3 is CASSPSQGLSNEQYF. The DNA for the CDR3 is TGCGCCAGCAGCCCATCCCAGGGTTTGTCTAACGAGCAGTACTTC. The chain links TRBV4-3 to TRBJ2-7; a weak D match, TRBD1 (5 bases). The ends were cut back, 4 bases at V and 5 bases at J, with 18 bases in the middle. Per the germline V gene, CDR1 is LGHNA and CDR2 is YSLEER. CDR3 length equals 15 residues.

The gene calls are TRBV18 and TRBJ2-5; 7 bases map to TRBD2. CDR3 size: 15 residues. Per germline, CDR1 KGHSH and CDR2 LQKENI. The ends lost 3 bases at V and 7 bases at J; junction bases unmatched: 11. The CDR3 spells CASSPGSGEWGTQYF. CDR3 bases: TGTGCCAGCTCACCTGGAAGCGGGGAGTGGGGGACCCAGTACTTC.

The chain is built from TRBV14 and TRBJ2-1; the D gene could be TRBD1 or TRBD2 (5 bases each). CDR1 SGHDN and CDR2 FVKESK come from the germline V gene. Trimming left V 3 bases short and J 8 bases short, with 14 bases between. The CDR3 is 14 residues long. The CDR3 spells CASSQRDRDDEQFF. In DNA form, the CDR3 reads TGTGCCAGCAGCCAGAGGGACCGGGACGATGAGCAGTTCTTC.

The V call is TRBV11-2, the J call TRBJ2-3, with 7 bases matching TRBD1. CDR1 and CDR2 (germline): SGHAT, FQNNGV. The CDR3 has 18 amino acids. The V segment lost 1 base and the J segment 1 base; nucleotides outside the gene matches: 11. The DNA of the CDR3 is TGTGCCAGCAGCTTAGCCCTAACAGGGGACGGGGGCACAGATACGCAGTATTTT. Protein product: CASSLALTGDGGTDTQYF.

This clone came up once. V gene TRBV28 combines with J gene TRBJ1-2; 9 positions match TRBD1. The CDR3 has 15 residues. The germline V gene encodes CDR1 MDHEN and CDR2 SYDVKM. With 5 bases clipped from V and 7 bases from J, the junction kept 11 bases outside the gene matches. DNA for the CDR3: TGTGCCAGCAGTCTACCACAGGGGGCGCTTTCTGGCTACACCTTC. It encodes CASSLPQGALSGYTF.

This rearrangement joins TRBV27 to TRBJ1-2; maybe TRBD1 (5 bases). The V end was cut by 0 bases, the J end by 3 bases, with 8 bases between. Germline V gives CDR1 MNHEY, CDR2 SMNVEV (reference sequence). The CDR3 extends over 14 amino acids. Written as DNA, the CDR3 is TGTGCCAGCAGTTTATCGTGGGGCGACTATGGCTACACCTTC. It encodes CASSLSWGDYGYTF.

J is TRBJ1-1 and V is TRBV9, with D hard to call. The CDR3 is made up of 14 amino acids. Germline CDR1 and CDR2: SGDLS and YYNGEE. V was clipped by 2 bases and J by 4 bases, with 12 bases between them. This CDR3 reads CASSVSHLGTEAFF. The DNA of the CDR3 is TGTGCCAGCAGCGTGAGTCACCTTGGCACTGAAGCTTTCTTT.

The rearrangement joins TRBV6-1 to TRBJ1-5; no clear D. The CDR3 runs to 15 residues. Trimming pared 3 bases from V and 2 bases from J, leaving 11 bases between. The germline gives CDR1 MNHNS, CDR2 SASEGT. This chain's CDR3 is CASSDWKKGNQPQHF. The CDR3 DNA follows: TGTGCCAGCAGTGATTGGAAGAAGGGCAATCAGCCCCAGCATTTT.

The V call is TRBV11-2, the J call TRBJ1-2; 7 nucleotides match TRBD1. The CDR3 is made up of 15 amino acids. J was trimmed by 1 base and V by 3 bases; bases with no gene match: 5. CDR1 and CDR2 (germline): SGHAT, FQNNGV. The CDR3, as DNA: TGTGCCAGCAGCTTGGGGCAGGGGGATAACTATGGCTACACCTTC. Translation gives CASSLGQGDNYGYTF. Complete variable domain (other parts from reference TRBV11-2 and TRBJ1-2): EAGVAQSPRYKIIEKRQSVAFWCNPISGHATLYWYQQILGQGPKLLIQFQNNGVVDDSQLPKDRFSAERLKGVDSTLKIQPAKLEDSAVYLCASSLGQGDNYGYTFGSGTRLTVV.

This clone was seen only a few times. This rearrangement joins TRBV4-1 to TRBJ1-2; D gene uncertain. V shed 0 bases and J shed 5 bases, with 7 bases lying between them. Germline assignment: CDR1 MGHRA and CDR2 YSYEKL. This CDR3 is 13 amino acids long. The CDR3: CASSQEGSYGYTF. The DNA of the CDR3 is TGCGCCAGCAGCCAAGAAGGGTCATATGGCTACACCTTC.

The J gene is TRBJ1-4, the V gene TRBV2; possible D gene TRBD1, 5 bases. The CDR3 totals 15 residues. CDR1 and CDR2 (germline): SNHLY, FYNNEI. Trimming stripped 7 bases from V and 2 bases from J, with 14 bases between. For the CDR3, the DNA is TGTGCCAGCATTTCAGGGAGGTGGACTAATGAAAAACTGTTTTTT. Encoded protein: CASISGRWTNEKLFF.

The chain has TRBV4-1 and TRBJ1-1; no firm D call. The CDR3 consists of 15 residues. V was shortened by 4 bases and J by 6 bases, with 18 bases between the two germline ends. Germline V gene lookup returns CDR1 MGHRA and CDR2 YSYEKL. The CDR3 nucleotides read TGCGCCAGCAGCCCCCAACCTCCCGGGTTTGCTGAAGCTTTCTTT. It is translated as CASSPQPPGFAEAFF.

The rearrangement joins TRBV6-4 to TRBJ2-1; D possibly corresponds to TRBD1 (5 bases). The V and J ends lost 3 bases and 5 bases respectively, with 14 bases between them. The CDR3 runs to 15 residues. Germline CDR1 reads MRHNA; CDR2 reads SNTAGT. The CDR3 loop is CASSEAGLYDNEQFF. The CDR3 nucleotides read TGTGCCAGCAGTGAGGCAGGGCTGTATGACAATGAGCAGTTCTTC.

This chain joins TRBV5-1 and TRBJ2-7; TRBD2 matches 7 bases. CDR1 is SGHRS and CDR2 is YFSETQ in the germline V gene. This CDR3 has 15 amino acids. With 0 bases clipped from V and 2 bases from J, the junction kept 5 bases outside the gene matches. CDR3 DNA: TGCGCCAGCAGCTTGGTCCCTAGCGGACCCTACGAGCAGTACTTC. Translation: CASSLVPSGPYEQYF.

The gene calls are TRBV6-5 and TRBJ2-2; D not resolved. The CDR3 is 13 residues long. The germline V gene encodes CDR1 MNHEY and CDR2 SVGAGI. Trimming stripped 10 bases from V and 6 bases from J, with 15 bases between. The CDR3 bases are TGTGCCATCTCTACAGACGCCTCCGGGGAGCTGTTTTTT. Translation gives CAISTDASGELFF.

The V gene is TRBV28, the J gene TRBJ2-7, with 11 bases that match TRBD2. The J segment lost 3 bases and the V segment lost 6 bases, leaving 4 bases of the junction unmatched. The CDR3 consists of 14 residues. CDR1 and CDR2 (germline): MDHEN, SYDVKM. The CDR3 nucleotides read TGTGCCAGCAGCCTTACTAGCGGGGGCTACGAGCAGTACTTC. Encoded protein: CASSLTSGGYEQYF.

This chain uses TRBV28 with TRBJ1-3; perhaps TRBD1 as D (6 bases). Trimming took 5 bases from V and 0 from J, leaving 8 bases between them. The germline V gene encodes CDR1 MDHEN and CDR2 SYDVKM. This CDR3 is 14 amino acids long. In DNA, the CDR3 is TGTGCCAGCAGTCGGGGGCCCTCTGGAAACACCATATATTTT. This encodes CASSRGPSGNTIYF.

CDR3 sequence (DNA): TGCGCCAGCAGCTTGACAGGGGCCCTTCAAAATGAGCAGTTCTTC. This codes for CASSLTGALQNEQFF. The chain uses TRBV5-1 and TRBJ2-1; 7 bases agree with TRBD1. This CDR3 comprises 15 residues. Germline assignment: CDR1 SGHRS and CDR2 YFSETQ. Trimming cost V 1 base and J 7 bases; bases outside gene matches: 8.

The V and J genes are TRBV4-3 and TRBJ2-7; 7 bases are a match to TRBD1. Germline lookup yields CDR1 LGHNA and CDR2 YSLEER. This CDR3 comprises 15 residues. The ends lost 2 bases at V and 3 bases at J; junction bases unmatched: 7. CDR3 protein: CASSQFYRGGYEQYF. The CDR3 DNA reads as TGCGCCAGCAGCCAATTCTACAGGGGCGGCTACGAGCAGTACTTC.

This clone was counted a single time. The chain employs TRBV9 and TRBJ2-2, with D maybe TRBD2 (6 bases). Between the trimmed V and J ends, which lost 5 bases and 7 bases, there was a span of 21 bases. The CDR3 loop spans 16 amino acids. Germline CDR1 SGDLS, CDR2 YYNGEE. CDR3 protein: CASSSSGGKAVGELFF. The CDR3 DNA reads TGTGCCAGCAGTTCAAGTGGCGGGAAGGCTGTCGGGGAGCTGTTTTTT. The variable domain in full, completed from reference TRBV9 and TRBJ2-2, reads DSGVTQTPKHLITATGQRVTLRCSPRSGDLSVYWYQQSLDQGLQFLIQYYNGEERAKGNILERFSAQQFPDLHSELNLSSLELGDSALYFCASSSSGGKAVGELFFGEGSRLTVL.

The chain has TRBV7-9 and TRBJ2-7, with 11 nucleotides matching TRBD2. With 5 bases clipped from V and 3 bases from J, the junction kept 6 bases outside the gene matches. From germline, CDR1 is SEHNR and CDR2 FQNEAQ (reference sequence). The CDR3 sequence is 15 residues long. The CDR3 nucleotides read TGTGCCAGCAGCCCTCAACTAGCGGGAGTCTACGAGCAGTACTTC. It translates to CASSPQLAGVYEQYF.

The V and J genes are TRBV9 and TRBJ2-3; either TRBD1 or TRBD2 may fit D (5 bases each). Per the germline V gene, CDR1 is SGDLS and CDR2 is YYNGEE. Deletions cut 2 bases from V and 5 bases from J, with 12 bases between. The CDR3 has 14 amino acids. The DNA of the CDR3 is TGTGCCAGCAGCGTTTGGGGGACCGGAGATACGCAGTATTTT. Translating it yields CASSVWGTGDTQYF.

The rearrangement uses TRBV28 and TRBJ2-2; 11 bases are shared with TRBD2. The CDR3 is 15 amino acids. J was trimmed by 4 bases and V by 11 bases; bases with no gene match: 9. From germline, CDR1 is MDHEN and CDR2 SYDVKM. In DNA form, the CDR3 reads TGTGCCGGGTCTACTAGCGGGAGTGCCACCGGGGAGCTGTTTTTT. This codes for CAGSTSGSATGELFF.